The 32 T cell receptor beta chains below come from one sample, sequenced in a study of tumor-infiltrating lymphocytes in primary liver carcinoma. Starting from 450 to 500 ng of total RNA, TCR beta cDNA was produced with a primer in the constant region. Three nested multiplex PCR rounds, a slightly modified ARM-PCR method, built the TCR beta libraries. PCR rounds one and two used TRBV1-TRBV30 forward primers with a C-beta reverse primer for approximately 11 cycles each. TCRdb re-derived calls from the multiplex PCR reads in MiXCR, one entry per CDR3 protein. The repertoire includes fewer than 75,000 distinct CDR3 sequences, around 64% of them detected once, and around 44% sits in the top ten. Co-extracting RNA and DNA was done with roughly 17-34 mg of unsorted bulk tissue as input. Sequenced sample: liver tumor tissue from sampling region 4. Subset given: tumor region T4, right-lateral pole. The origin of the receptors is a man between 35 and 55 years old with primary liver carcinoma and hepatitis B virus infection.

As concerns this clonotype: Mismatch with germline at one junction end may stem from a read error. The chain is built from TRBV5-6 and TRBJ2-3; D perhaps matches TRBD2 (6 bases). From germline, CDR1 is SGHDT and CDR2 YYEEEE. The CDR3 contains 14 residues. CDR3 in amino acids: CACSEAGRLDTQYF. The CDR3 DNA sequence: TGTGCCTGCAGCGAAGCGGGCCGTCTAGATACGCAGTATTTT. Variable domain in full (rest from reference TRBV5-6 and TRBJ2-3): DAGVTQSPTHLIKTRGQQVTLRCSPKSGHDTVSWYQQALGQGPQFIFQYYEEEERQRGNFPDRFSGHQFPNYSSELNVNALLLGDSALYLCACSEAGRLDTQYFGPGTRLTVL.

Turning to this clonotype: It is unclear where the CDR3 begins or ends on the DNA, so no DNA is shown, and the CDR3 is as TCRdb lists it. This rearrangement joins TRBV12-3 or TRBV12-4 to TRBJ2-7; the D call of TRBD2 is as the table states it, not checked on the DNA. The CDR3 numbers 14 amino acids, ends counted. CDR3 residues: CASCSWADGSEQCF.

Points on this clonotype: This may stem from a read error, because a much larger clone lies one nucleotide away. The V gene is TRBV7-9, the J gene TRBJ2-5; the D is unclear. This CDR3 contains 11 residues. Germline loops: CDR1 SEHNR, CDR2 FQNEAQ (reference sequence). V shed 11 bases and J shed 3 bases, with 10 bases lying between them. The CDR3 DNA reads TGTGCCGGCAACCTGAAAGAGACCCAGTACTTC. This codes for CAGNLKETQYF. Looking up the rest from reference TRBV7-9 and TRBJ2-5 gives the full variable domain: DTGVSQNPRHKITKRGQNVTFRCDPISEHNRLYWYRQTLGQGPEFLTYFQNEAQLEKSRLLSDRFSAERPKGSFSTLEIQRTEQGDSAMYLCAGNLKETQYFGPGTRLLVL.

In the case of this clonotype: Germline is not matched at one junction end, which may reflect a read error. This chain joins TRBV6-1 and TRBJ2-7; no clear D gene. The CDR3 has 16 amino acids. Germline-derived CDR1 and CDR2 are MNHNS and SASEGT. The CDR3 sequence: CASSVRLGDGYYEQHF. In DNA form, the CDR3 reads TGTGCCAGCAGTGTGCGTCTAGGAGACGGGTACTACGAGCAACACTTC.

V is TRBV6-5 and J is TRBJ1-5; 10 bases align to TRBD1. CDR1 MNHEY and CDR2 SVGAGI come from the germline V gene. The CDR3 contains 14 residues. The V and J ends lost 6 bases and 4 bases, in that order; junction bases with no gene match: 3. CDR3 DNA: TGTGCCAGCAGGACAGGGGGCTCTAATCAGCCCCAGCATTTT. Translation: CASRTGGSNQPQHF.

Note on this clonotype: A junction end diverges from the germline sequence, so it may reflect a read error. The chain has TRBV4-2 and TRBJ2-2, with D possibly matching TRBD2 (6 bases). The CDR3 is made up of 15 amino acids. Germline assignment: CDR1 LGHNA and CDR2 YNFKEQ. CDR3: CASGFAGSNIGELFF. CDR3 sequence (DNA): TGTGCCAGCGGCTTCGCGGGGAGCAACATCGGGGAGCTGTTTTTT.

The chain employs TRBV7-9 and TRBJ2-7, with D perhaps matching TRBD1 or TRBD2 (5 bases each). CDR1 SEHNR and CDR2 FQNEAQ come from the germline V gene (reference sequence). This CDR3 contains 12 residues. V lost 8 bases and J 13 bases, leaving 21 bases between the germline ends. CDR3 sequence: CASGDGSYEHYF. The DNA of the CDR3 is TGTGCCAGCGGGGACGGGTCCTACGAACACTACTTC.

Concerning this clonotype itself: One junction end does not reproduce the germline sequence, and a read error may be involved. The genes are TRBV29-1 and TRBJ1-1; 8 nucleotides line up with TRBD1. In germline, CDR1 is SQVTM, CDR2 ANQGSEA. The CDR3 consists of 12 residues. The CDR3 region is CSVGTGMTEVFF. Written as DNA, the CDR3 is TGTAGCGTGGGGACAGGCATGACTGAAGTTTTCTTT.

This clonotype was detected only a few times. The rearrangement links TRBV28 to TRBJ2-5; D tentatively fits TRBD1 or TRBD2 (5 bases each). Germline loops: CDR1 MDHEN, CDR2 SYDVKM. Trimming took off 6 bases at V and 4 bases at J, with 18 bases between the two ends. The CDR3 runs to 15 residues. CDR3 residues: CASRTEGYTLETQYF. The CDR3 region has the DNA TGTGCCAGCAGGACCGAGGGGTACACCCTAGAGACCCAGTACTTC.

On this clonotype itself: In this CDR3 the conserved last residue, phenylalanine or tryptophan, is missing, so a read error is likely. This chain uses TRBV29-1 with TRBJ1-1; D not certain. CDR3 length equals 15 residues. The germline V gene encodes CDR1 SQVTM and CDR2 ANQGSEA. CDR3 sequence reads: CRVRAGWGMNTEAFY. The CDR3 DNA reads TGCCGCGTTCGGGCGGGGTGGGGAATGAACACTGAAGCTTTCTAT.

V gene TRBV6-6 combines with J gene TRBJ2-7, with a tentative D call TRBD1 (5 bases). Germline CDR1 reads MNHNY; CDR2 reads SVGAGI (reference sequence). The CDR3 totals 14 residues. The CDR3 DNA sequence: TGTACCAACAGTGATTCAGGCAGGGTCTACGAGCAGTACTTC. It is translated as CTNSDSGRVYEQYF.

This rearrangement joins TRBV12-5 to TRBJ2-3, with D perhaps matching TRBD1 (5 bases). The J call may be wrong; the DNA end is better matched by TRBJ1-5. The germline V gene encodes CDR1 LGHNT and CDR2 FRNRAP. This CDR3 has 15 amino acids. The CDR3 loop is CASGFEAGRTDTQHF. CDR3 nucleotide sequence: TGTGCTAGTGGTTTCGAAGCGGGGCGCACAGATACGCAGCATTTT.

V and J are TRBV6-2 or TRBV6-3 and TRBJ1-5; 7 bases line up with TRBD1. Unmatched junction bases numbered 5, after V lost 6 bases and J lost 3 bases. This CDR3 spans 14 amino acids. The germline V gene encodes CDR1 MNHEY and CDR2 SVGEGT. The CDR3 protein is CASRSDRVNQPQHF. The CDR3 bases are TGTGCCAGCAGGTCTGACAGGGTCAATCAGCCCCAGCATTTT.

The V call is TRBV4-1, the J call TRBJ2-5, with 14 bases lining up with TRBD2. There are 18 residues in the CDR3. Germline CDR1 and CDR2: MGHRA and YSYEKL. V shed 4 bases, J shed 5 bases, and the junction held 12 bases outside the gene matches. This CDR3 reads CASSLTGTSGGPEETQYF. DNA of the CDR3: TGCGCCAGCAGCCTTACCGGGACTAGCGGGGGTCCCGAGGAGACCCAGTACTTC.

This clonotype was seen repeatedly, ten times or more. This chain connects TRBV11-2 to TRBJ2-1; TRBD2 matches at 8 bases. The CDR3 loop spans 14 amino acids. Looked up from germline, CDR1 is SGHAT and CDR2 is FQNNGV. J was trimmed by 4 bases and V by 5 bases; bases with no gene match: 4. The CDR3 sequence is CASSPGGPYNEQFF. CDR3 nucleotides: TGTGCCAGCAGCCCGGGAGGGCCGTACAATGAGCAGTTCTTC.

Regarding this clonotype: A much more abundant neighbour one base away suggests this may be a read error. In DNA form, the CDR3 reads TGTGCCAGCAGCCTACAACTTAGCGGGAGGACGGCCTACGGGCAGTACTTC. This sequence encodes CASSLQLSGRTAYGQYF. The chain recombines TRBV13 with TRBJ2-7, with 10 bases lining up with TRBD2. The germline V gene has CDR1 PRHDT and CDR2 FYEKMQ (reference sequence). The CDR3 spans 17 residues.

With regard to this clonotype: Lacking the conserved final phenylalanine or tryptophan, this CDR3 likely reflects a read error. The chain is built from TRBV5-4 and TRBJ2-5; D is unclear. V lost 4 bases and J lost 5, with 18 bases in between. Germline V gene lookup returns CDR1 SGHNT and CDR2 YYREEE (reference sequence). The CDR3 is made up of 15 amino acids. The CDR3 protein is CASSEDPLVGETQYP. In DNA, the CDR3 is TGTGCCAGCAGCGAGGACCCCCTGGTGGGTGAGACCCAGTACCCC.

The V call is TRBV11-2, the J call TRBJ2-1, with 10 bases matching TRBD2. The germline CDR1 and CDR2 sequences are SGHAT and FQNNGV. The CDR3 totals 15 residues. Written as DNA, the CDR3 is TGTACCAACAGCCCCCAGCGGGAGGGACTGGGTGAGCAGTTCTTC. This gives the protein CTNSPQREGLGEQFF.

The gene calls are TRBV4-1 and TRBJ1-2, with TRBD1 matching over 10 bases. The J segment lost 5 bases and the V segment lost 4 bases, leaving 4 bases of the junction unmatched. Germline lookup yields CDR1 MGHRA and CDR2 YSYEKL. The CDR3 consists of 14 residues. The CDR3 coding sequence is TGCGCCAGCAGCCGGACAGGGGGTGGTTATGGCTACACCTTC. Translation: CASSRTGGGYGYTF.

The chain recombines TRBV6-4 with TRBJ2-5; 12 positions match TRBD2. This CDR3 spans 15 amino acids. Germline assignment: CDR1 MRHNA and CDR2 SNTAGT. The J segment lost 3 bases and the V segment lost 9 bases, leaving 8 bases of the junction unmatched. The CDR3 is CASDRTSGTEETQYF. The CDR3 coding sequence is TGTGCCAGTGACAGGACTAGCGGGACGGAAGAGACCCAGTACTTC.

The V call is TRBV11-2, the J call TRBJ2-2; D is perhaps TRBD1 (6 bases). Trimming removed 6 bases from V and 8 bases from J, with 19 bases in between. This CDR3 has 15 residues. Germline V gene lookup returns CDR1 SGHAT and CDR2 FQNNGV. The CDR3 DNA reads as TGTGCCAGCAGAATAGACGACAGGAGTGCTGGGGAGCTGTTTTTT. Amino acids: CASRIDDRSAGELFF.

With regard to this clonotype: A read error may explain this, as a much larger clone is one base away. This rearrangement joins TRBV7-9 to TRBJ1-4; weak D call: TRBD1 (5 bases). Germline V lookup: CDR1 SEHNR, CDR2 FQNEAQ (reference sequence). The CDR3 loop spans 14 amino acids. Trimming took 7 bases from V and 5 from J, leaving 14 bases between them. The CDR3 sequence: CASNSGRENEKLFF. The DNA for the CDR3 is TGTGCCAGCAACTCGGGACGGGAAAATGAAAAACTGTTTTTT.

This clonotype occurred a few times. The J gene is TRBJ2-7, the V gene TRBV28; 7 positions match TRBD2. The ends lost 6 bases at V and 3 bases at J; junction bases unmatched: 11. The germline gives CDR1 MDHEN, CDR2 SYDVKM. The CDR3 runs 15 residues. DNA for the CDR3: TGTGCCAGCAGGGATACTAGCGCCCAAAACTACGAGCAGTACTTC. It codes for CASRDTSAQNYEQYF.

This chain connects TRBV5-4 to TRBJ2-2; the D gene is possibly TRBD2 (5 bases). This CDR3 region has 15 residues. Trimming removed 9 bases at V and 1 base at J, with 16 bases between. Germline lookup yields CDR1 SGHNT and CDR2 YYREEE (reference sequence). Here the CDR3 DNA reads TGTGCCACTAGCTTGGGTTCCGGGAACACCGGGGAGCTGTTTTTT. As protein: CATSLGSGNTGELFF.

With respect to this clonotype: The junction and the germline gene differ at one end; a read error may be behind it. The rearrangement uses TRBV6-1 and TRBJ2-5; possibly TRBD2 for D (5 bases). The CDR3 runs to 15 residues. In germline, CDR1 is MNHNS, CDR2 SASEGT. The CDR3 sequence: CVSRSESDYQETQYF. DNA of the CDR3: TGTGTCAGCAGGTCAGAATCGGACTACCAAGAGACCCAGTACTTC.

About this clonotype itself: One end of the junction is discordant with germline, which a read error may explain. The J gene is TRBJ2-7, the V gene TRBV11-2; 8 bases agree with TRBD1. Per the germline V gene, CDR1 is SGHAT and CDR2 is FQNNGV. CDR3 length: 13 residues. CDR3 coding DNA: TGTGCCAACAGCATAGATTCAGGGGGCGAGCGGTACTTC. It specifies CANSIDSGGERYF.

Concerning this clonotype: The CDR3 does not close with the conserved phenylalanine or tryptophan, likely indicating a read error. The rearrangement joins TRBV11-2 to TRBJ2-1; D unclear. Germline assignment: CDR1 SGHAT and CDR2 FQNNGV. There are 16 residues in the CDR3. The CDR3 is CASSLELLVGMNEQFS. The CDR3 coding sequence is TGCGCCAGTAGCTTAGAGCTCCTAGTGGGAATGAATGAGCAGTTCTCC.

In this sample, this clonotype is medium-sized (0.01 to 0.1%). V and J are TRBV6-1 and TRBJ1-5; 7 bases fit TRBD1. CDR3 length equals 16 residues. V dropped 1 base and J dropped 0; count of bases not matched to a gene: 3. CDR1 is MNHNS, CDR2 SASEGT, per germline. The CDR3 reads CASSEGTGDSNQPQHF. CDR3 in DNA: TGTGCCAGCAGTGAAGGGACAGGCGATAGCAATCAGCCCCAGCATTTT.

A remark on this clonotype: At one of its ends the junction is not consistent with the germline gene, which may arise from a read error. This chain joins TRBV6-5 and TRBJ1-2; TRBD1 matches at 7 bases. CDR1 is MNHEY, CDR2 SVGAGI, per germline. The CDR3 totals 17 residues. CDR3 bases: TGTGCCAGCATTTACGGGACAGAGGCACGATTTTGGGACGACTACACCTTC. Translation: CASIYGTEARFWDDYTF.

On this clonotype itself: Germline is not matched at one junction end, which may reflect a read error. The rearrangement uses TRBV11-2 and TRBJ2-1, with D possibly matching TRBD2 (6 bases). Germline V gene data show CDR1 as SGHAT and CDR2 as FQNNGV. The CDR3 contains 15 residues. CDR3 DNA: TGTGCCAACAGCCCCCAGCAGGAGGGATCGGGTGAGCAGTTCTTC. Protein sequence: CANSPQQEGSGEQFF.

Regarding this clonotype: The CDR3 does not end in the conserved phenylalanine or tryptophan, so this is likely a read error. CDR3 loop: CASSLFTGPDSYKQYY. The CDR3 nucleotides are TGTGCCAGCAGCTTGTTTACGGGTCCCGACTCCTACAAGCAGTACTAC. The rearrangement uses TRBV5-4 and TRBJ2-7; the D is unclear. The CDR3 is made up of 16 amino acids. CDR1 SGHNT and CDR2 YYREEE come from the germline V gene (reference sequence).

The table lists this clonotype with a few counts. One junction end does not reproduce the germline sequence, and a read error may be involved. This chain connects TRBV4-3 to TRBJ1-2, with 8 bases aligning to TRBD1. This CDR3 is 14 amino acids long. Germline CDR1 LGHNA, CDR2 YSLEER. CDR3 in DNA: TGCGCCAGCAGCTTCCAGGGGGCAGGCTATGGCTACGCCTTC. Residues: CASSFQGAGYGYAF.